Shown below are 26 T cell receptor beta chains from a single sample sequenced in a study of OX40 agonist ivuxolimab in advanced cancers. The data were produced by immunoSEQ multiplex PCR, yet TCRdb's version contains in-frame clones alone and is incomplete. The table has 50,000 to 60,000 clones, approximately 90% seen once. The sequences come from CD4+ or CD8+ T cells sorted from blood, collected in a trial of the OX40 agonist ivuxolimab. The receptor set was obtained from an adult with an advanced solid tumor such as melanoma, head and neck, liver or kidney cancer.

The chain employs TRBV12-2 and TRBJ2-2; the D call of TRBD2 is as the table states it, not checked on the DNA. TRBV12-2 is a known pseudogene. This CDR3 spans 15 amino acids. The CDR3 protein is CASRPSGRVAGELFF. The CDR3, as DNA: TGTGCAAGTCGCCCTAGCGGGAGGGTGGCCGGGGAGCTGTTTTTT.

The chain links TRBV9 to TRBJ2-2, with 14 bases matching TRBD2. The J segment lost 4 bases and the V segment lost 4 bases, leaving 9 bases of the junction unmatched. The germline gives CDR1 SGDLS, CDR2 YYNGEE. The CDR3 runs 18 residues. CDR3 protein: CASSSSTSGRVTTGELFF. DNA for the CDR3: TGTGCCAGCAGCTCCTCGACTAGCGGGAGGGTGACCACCGGGGAGCTGTTTTTT.

This sequence joins TRBV14 and TRBJ1-2; no clear D gene. The CDR3 contains 12 residues. In germline, CDR1 is SGHDN, CDR2 FVKESK. Between the trimmed V and J ends, which lost 4 bases and 8 bases, there was a span of 11 bases. Written as DNA, the CDR3 is TGTGCCAGCAGCCTGCGACCGGGAGGCTACACCTTC. This sequence encodes CASSLRPGGYTF.

The genes are TRBV6-5 and TRBJ2-2; D gene ambiguous. This CDR3 contains 13 residues. Trimming pared 0 bases from V and 6 bases from J, leaving 5 bases between. In germline, CDR1 is MNHEY, CDR2 SVGAGI. CDR3 nucleotides: TGTGCCAGCAGTTACTCCTTGGCCGGGGAGCTGTTTTTT. Translated, it gives CASSYSLAGELFF.

This sequence joins TRBV19 and TRBJ1-5; 7 bases line up with TRBD1. CDR3 size: 13 residues. The ends lost 4 bases at V and 5 bases at J; junction bases unmatched: 2. CDR1 is LNHDA and CDR2 is SQIVND in the germline V gene (reference sequence). The CDR3 bases are TGTGCCAGTAGTAGGGACAGCTATCAGCCCCAGCATTTT. Amino acid sequence: CASSRDSYQPQHF.

The chain recombines TRBV28 with TRBJ2-1, with TRBD2 matching 10 bases. V gave up 6 bases and J gave up 8 bases; unmatched junction bases: 10. CDR1 and CDR2 from the germline V gene are MDHEN and SYDVKM. CDR3 length: 15 residues. CDR3 in DNA: TGTGCCAGCAGCCCCGGTGGACTAGCGGAAGATGAGCAGTTCTTC. Protein product: CASSPGGLAEDEQFF.

This clone occurred once. The V and J genes are TRBV7-9 and TRBJ2-5, with D unresolved. Deletions cut 5 bases from V and 1 base from J, with 14 bases between. The CDR3 extends over 15 amino acids. CDR1 SEHNR and CDR2 FQNEAQ come from the germline V gene (reference sequence). The CDR3 reads CASSPTTAGQETQYF. The CDR3 region has the DNA TGTGCCAGCAGCCCGACGACGGCTGGCCAAGAGACCCAGTACTTC.

The chain has TRBV9 and TRBJ1-2, with D unclear. This CDR3 contains 10 residues. Germline assignment: CDR1 SGDLS and CDR2 YYNGEE. V lost 2 bases to trimming and J lost 6 bases, with 2 bases between them. CDR3 sequence (DNA): TGTGCCAGCAGCGTTGATGGCTACACCTTC. It is translated as CASSVDGYTF.

The V call is TRBV6-5, the J call TRBJ1-1, with D unclear. V shed 0 bases and J shed 1 base, with 6 bases lying between them. CDR3 length equals 14 residues. Looked up from germline, CDR1 is MNHEY and CDR2 is SVGAGI. CDR3 region: CASSYSMGNTEAFF. CDR3 nucleotides: TGTGCCAGCAGTTACTCGATGGGGAACACTGAAGCTTTCTTT.

This clone was recorded only once. J is TRBJ1-4 and V is TRBV28; TRBD1 aligns across 8 bases. V gave up 7 bases and J gave up 1 base; unmatched junction bases: 5. CDR3 size: 15 residues. Germline-derived CDR1 and CDR2 are MDHEN and SYDVKM. The CDR3 protein is CASIDRGLTNEKLFF. The CDR3 DNA follows: TGTGCCAGCATAGACAGGGGTCTAACTAATGAAAAACTGTTTTTT.

CDR3 in amino acids: CASSPAGSYNSPLHF. CDR3 in DNA: TGTGCCAGCAGCCCGGCCGGGTCCTATAATTCACCCCTCCACTTT. The J gene is TRBJ1-6, the V gene TRBV6-5; D remains ambiguous. The CDR3 is 15 residues long. Germline CDR1 is MNHEY and CDR2 is SVGAGI. Trimming left V 6 bases short and J 1 base short, with 10 bases between.

The chain employs TRBV5-1 and TRBJ1-1; D gene ambiguous. From germline, CDR1 is SGHRS and CDR2 YFSETQ. V was shortened by 4 bases and J by 4 bases, with 8 bases between the two germline ends. This CDR3 is built from 12 residues. In nucleotides, the CDR3 is TGCGCCAGCAGCCCTATCGGCACTGAAGCTTTCTTT. This codes for CASSPIGTEAFF.

The V and J genes are TRBV5-8 and TRBJ2-7; 9 bases agree with TRBD1. The CDR3 spans 15 residues. With 2 bases clipped from V and 5 bases from J, the junction kept 8 bases outside the gene matches. CDR1 SGHTS and CDR2 YDEGEE come from the germline V gene. CDR3 in DNA: TGTGCCAGCAGCTTTGGGACAGGGCTTCTGGACGAGCAGTACGTC. It yields the protein CASSFGTGLLDEQYV.

The genes are TRBV11-2 and TRBJ2-5; tentatively, D is TRBD1 or TRBD2 (5 bases each). V lost 5 bases and J lost 3, with 10 bases in between. Germline lookup yields CDR1 SGHAT and CDR2 FQNNGV. This CDR3 spans 13 amino acids. CDR3 DNA sequence: TGTGCCAGCAGCGGGACCGAGGAAGAGACCCAGTACTTC. It yields the protein CASSGTEEETQYF.

This chain links TRBV19 with TRBJ2-1, with 8 bases identical to TRBD2. The CDR3 is made up of 16 amino acids. Germline V CDR1 and CDR2: LNHDA, SQIVND (reference sequence). J lost 1 base, V lost 0 bases, and 2 bases had no gene match. This chain's CDR3 is CASSIDGGASYNEQFF. The CDR3, as DNA: TGTGCCAGTAGTATAGACGGGGGGGCATCCTACAATGAGCAGTTCTTC.

This clone occurred once. The chain joins TRBV2 to TRBJ2-5; 8 bases align to TRBD1. The DNA matches TRBJ2-7 better at its end, which makes the J call doubtful. The CDR3 extends over 14 amino acids. Germline lookup yields CDR1 SNHLY and CDR2 FYNNEI. The CDR3 spells CATLTGEDSYEQYF. The DNA of the CDR3 is TGTGCCACCCTGACAGGGGAGGACTCCTACGAGCAGTACTTC.

This chain uses TRBV29-1 with TRBJ1-3; possibly TRBD1 for D (5 bases). Germline values: CDR1 SQVTM, CDR2 ANQGSEA. The V end lost 4 bases, the J end lost 7 bases, and 8 bases lay between the germline ends. The CDR3 loop spans 11 amino acids. The CDR3 sequence: CSVARANTIYF. In nucleotides, the CDR3 is TGCAGCGTTGCCAGGGCGAACACCATATATTTT.

The chain combines TRBV7-9 with TRBJ1-1, with D unclear. Germline V gene data show CDR1 as SEHNR and CDR2 as FQNEAQ (reference sequence). V dropped 2 bases and J dropped 7 bases, with 8 bases sitting between them. The CDR3 covers 12 residues. The CDR3 nucleotides are TGTGCCAGCAGCTTACGCAGAAATGAAGCTTTCTTT. Its protein is CASSLRRNEAFF.

The rearrangement joins TRBV5-8 to TRBJ2-7, with 7 bases aligning to TRBD1. Germline lookup yields CDR1 SGHTS and CDR2 YDEGEE. Unmatched junction bases numbered 11, after V lost 6 bases and J lost 2 bases. The CDR3 spans 15 residues. CDR3 region: CASTEQETGTYEQYV. For the CDR3, the DNA is TGTGCCAGCACCGAACAGGAGACAGGGACCTACGAGCAGTACGTC.

As regards this clone: Germline and junction disagree at one end, which may indicate a read error. The V call is TRBV7-8, the J call TRBJ1-2; D possibly corresponds to TRBD1 (5 bases). The CDR3 spans 14 residues. Germline CDR1 is SGHVS and CDR2 is FQNEAQ. Written as DNA, the CDR3 is TGTGCCAGCAGCATAGCCGGGACCACCTATGGCTACACCTTC. It is translated as CASSIAGTTYGYTF.

The gene calls are TRBV10-3 and TRBJ1-4; 9 nucleotides agree with TRBD1. The V gene end was trimmed by 4 bases and the J gene end by 12 bases; junction bases not matched to a gene: 3. The CDR3 is 12 residues long. Germline V lookup: CDR1 ENHRY, CDR2 SYGVKD. The CDR3 loop is CAISGDRAELFF. The CDR3 DNA reads as TGTGCCATCAGTGGGGACAGGGCGGAACTGTTTTTT.

V and J are TRBV9 and TRBJ2-2, with a weak D call TRBD2 (7 bases). Germline V gene lookup returns CDR1 SGDLS and CDR2 YYNGEE. The CDR3 is 15 amino acids. The germline V and J ends were trimmed by 3 bases and 3 bases, with 12 bases remaining between them. In DNA form, the CDR3 reads TGTGCCAGCAGCGGCAGGGAGGGGGACACCGGGGAGCTGTTTTTT. Its translation: CASSGREGDTGELFF.

This clone was seen once. A junction end diverges from the germline sequence, so it may reflect a read error. This rearrangement joins TRBV6-1 to TRBJ2-5; D gene ambiguous. Germline V CDR1 and CDR2: MNHNS, SASEGT. The CDR3 length is 13 residues. This CDR3 is CASSPAPQGTQYF. The CDR3 nucleotides read TGTGCCAGCAGTCCGGCCCCACAAGGGACCCAGTACTTC.

Within the sample, this clone is medium-sized (0.01 to 0.1%). The J gene is TRBJ2-1, the V gene TRBV5-5; no definite D call. Germline V gene data show CDR1 as SGHKS and CDR2 as YYEKEE (reference sequence). Trimming left V 4 bases short and J 7 bases short, with 9 bases between. This CDR3 has 12 amino acids. CDR3 region: CASSPVGNEQFF. The CDR3 DNA sequence: TGTGCCAGCAGCCCGGTCGGGAATGAGCAGTTCTTC.

The gene calls are TRBV6-5 and TRBJ2-2; D is unresolved. Germline CDR1 reads MNHEY; CDR2 reads SVGAGI. This CDR3 spans 14 amino acids. Trimming pared 0 bases from V and 5 bases from J, leaving 7 bases between. The CDR3 DNA is TGTGCCAGCAGTTACTCGACTGTGACCGGGGAGCTGTTTTTT. This encodes CASSYSTVTGELFF.

The gene calls are TRBV27 and TRBJ2-1; TRBD2 is a possible D gene (6 bases). Germline CDR1 and CDR2: MNHEY and SMNVEV (reference sequence). The CDR3 covers 15 residues. V lost 6 bases, J lost 8 bases, and 20 bases lay in between. CDR3 protein: CASRPMGGKQDEQFF. The CDR3 bases are TGTGCCAGCAGACCTATGGGCGGGAAGCAGGATGAGCAGTTCTTC.